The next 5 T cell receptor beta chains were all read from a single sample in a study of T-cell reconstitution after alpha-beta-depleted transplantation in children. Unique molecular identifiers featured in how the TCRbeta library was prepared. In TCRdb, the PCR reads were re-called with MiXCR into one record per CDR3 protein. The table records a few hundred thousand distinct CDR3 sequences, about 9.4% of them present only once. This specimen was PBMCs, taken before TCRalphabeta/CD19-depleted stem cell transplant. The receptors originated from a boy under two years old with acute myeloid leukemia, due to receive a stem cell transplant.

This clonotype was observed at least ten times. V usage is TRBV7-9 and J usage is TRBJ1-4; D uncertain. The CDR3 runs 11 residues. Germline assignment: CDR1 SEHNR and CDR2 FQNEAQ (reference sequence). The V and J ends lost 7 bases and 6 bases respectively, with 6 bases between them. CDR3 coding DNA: TGTGCCAGCACCCGTGATGAAAAACTGTTTTTT. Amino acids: CASTRDEKLFF.

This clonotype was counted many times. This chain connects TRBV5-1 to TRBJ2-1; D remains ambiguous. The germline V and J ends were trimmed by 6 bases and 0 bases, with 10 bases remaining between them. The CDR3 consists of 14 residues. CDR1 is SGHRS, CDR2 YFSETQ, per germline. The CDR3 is CASNWGNSYNEQFF. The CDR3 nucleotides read TGCGCCAGCAACTGGGGTAACTCCTACAATGAGCAGTTCTTC.

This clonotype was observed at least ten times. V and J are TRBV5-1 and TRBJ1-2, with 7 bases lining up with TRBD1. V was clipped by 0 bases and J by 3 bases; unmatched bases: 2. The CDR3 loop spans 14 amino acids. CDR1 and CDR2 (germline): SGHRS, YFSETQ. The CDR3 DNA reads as TGCGCCAGCAGCTTGGAGGGGGCCGACTATGGCTACACCTTC. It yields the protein CASSLEGADYGYTF.

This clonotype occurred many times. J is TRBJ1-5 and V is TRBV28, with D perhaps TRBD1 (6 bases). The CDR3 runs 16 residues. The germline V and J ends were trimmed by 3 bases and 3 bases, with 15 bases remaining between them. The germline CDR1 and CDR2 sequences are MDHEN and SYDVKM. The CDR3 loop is CASSFLQRGDNQPQHF. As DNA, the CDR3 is TGTGCCAGCAGTTTCCTCCAGAGGGGGGACAATCAGCCCCAGCATTTT.

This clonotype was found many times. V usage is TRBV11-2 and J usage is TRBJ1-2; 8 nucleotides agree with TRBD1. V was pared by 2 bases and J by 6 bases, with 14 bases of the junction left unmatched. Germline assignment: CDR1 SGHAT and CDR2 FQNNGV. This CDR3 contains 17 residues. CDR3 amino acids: CASSLYRTGTGVDGYTF. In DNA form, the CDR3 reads TGTGCCAGCAGCTTATATCGGACAGGGACGGGGGTGGATGGCTACACCTTC.